One sample yielded the 18 T cell receptor beta chains listed below, sequenced in a study of molecular identifiers for immune sequencing clone quantification (dated by TCRdb to the late 2010s). Libraries were built with PCR. For sequencing, an Illumina HiSeq 4000 was employed. TCRdb trimmed the raw reads at Q25, called clones with MiXCR and kept productive beta chains. When rows share a CDR3 protein, they turn into one entry using the most common DNA and genes. The sample profile shows about 510,000 distinct CDR3 sequences; 20% to 25% of them were found once. About 0.78% of the sample is taken by the ten largest. The sequencing sample was made of naive CD8+ T cells from blood, with Jurkat cell RNA spiked in. The sample's cell subset or site, from its label and the paper: FACS-sorted CD8+CD4-CCR7+CD45RA+ naive T cells. These receptors were obtained from a human donor in good health. Some libraries in this study had Jurkat cell RNA spiked in.

Only a few counts were recorded for this clonotype. V is TRBV24-1 and J is TRBJ2-2; 9 bases are a match to TRBD1. Germline V lookup: CDR1 KGHDR, CDR2 SFDVKD. The CDR3 runs 18 residues. After removal of 2 bases from V and 3 bases from J, the junction contained 9 bases not matched to a gene. CDR3 in DNA: TGTGCCACCAGTGATTCCCGGACAGGGGTCGATGACACCGGGGAGCTGTTTTTT. Protein sequence: CATSDSRTGVDDTGELFF.

In this sample, this clonotype turned up a few times. CDR3 loop: CAWSVLQGTEAFF. The CDR3 coding sequence is TGTGCCTGGAGTGTACTGCAGGGCACTGAAGCTTTCTTT. J is TRBJ1-1 and V is TRBV30, with a possible D match to TRBD1 (5 bases). Germline V gene lookup returns CDR1 GTSNPN and CDR2 SVGIG (reference sequence). Trimming removed 0 bases at V and 4 bases at J, with 9 bases between. The CDR3 runs to 13 residues.

This clonotype has only a few counts. This chain joins TRBV6-5 and TRBJ2-2; TRBD2 matches 9 bases. Germline CDR1 MNHEY, CDR2 SVGAGI. The junction had 11 bases not matched to a gene; V was cut back by 8 bases and J by 7 bases. This CDR3 has 15 amino acids. CDR3 loop: CASGDLAGTIGELFF. The DNA of the CDR3 is TGTGCCAGCGGCGACCTAGCGGGGACGATCGGGGAGCTGTTTTTT.

This clonotype has a handful of counts. V and J are TRBV6-2 or TRBV6-3 and TRBJ2-7; D perhaps matches TRBD2 (6 bases). Trimming stripped 2 bases from V and 1 base from J, with 12 bases between. The CDR3 contains 15 residues. Germline-derived CDR1 and CDR2 are MNHEY and SVGEGT. The CDR3 protein is CASSYTAGQSYEQYF. CDR3 coding DNA: TGTGCCAGCAGTTACACCGCGGGGCAGTCCTACGAGCAGTACTTC.

The chain recombines TRBV27 with TRBJ2-5; D call uncertain. Trimming left V 7 bases short and J 5 bases short, with 14 bases between. The germline gives CDR1 MNHEY, CDR2 SMNVEV (reference sequence). CDR3 size: 13 residues. The CDR3 nucleotides are TGTGCCAGCAAACCCGTTACGTACGAGACCCAGTACTTC. Protein: CASKPVTYETQYF.

This chain uses TRBV9 with TRBJ2-3, with 7 bases identical to TRBD2. V lost 2 bases and J lost 1; bases outside the gene matches: 13. The CDR3 is 18 residues long. The germline CDR1 and CDR2 sequences are SGDLS and YYNGEE. This chain's CDR3 is CASSVSDGLDPRTDTQYF. The DNA for the CDR3 is TGTGCCAGCAGCGTGAGTGATGGACTAGATCCCCGCACAGATACGCAGTATTTT.

Notes on this clonotype: The CDR3 end shows no conserved phenylalanine or tryptophan, and so a read error is likely. The V and J genes are TRBV7-9 and TRBJ1-1; D is ambiguous. The V end lost 5 bases, the J end lost 2 bases, and 6 bases lay between the germline ends. CDR1 SEHNR and CDR2 FQNEAQ come from the germline V gene (reference sequence). This CDR3 spans 12 amino acids. In DNA form, the CDR3 reads TGTGCCAGCAGCCGGATAAACACTGAAGCTTTCTCT. This translates into CASSRINTEAFS.

This sequence joins TRBV12-3 or TRBV12-4 and TRBJ1-2, with a possible D match to TRBD1 (5 bases). Trimming left V 3 bases short and J 4 bases short, with 9 bases between. The CDR3 length is 13 residues. The CDR3 reads CASSFEGAYGYTF. CDR3 in DNA: TGTGCCAGCAGTTTCGAAGGGGCCTATGGCTACACCTTC.

This clonotype has only a few counts. V is TRBV20-1 and J is TRBJ2-5, with a possible D match to TRBD1 (6 bases). The germline V gene has CDR1 DFQATT and CDR2 SNEGSKA (reference sequence). The CDR3 is made up of 18 amino acids. V lost 4 bases and J lost 5, with 29 bases in between. The CDR3 DNA follows: TGCAGTGCTATCCCCTACTCAGGGGCAAGACTACAGTCGGAGACCCAGTACTTC. Translating it yields CSAIPYSGARLQSETQYF.

This clonotype was observed at least ten times. This chain connects TRBV12-3 or TRBV12-4 to TRBJ2-3; D possibly corresponds to TRBD2 (7 bases). This CDR3 region has 15 residues. Between the trimmed V and J ends, which lost 3 bases and 0 bases, there was a span of 10 bases. The CDR3 coding sequence is TGTGCCAGCAGTTTCAGGGGACTAAGCACAGATACGCAGTATTTT. Translating it yields CASSFRGLSTDTQYF.

This chain joins TRBV7-2 and TRBJ1-4; 7 positions match TRBD1. Germline CDR1 and CDR2: SGHTA and FQGNSA. The CDR3 totals 16 residues. Losses at the gene ends were 5 bases for V and 2 bases for J; bases not matched to a gene: 8. This CDR3 is CASSPGTAPTNEKLFF. The CDR3 nucleotides are TGTGCCAGCAGCCCGGGGACAGCACCTACTAATGAAAAACTGTTTTTT. The variable domain in full, completed from reference TRBV7-2 and TRBJ1-4, reads GAGVSQSPSNKVTEKGKDVELRCDPISGHTALYWYRQSLGQGLEFLIYFQGNSAPDKSGLPSDRFSAERTGGSVSTLTIQRTQQEDSAVYLCASSPGTAPTNEKLFFGSGTQLSVL.

To note about this clonotype: A much larger clone lies one base from this, so it may be a read error. The CDR3 spells CVSSLQRGGPDTQYF. The CDR3 region has the DNA TGTGTCAGCAGCTTACAGCGGGGGGGCCCAGATACGCAGTATTTT. The chain combines TRBV7-2 with TRBJ2-3; 10 bases are shared with TRBD2. Germline values: CDR1 SGHTA, CDR2 FQGNSA. This CDR3 comprises 15 residues. The whole variable domain, remainder taken from reference TRBV7-2 and TRBJ2-3, is GAGVSQSPSNKVTEKGKDVELRCDPISGHTALYWYRQSLGQGLEFLIYFQGNSAPDKSGLPSDRFSAERTGGSVSTLTIQRTQQEDSAVYLCVSSLQRGGPDTQYFGPGTRLTVL.

J is TRBJ2-7 and V is TRBV14; either TRBD1 or TRBD2 may fit D (6 bases each). The CDR3 is 15 residues long. Between the trimmed V and J ends, which lost 1 base and 6 bases, there was a span of 16 bases. Germline CDR1 and CDR2: SGHDN and FVKESK. CDR3 DNA: TGTGCCAGCAGCCAAGCTAGGGGGGCCAGGAGCGAGCAGTACTTC. As protein: CASSQARGARSEQYF.

Notes on this clonotype: One end of the junction is discordant with germline, which a read error may explain. The V call is TRBV19, the J call TRBJ2-5, with 8 bases that match TRBD1. This CDR3 comprises 16 residues. Per the germline V gene, CDR1 is LNHDA and CDR2 is SQIVND (reference sequence). The CDR3 region is CAGSVGARGLEETQYF. In DNA form, the CDR3 reads TGTGCCGGTAGTGTCGGGGCCAGGGGGCTGGAGGAGACCCAGTACTTC.

The table lists this clonotype with many counts. Here the CDR3 DNA reads TGTGCCAGTAGTCCGGGGACACTTAGCTCCTACGAGCAGTACTTC. Its translation: CASSPGTLSSYEQYF. The chain has TRBV19 and TRBJ2-7, with D possibly TRBD1 on 6 matching bases. Looked up from germline, CDR1 is LNHDA and CDR2 is SQIVND (reference sequence). The CDR3 has 15 amino acids. The V and J ends lost 5 bases and 0 bases respectively, with 14 bases between them.

This clonotype was counted at least ten times. The chain has TRBV29-1 and TRBJ1-1, with D uncertain. The V gene lost 5 bases and the J gene lost 5 bases, with 9 bases spanning the gap. Germline values: CDR1 SQVTM, CDR2 ANQGSEA. This CDR3 is 11 amino acids long. The CDR3 DNA sequence: TGCAGCGTTTACGTCGCTACTGAAGCTTTCTTT. Translation gives CSVYVATEAFF.

To note about this clonotype: This may come from a read error, since a much larger clone is one base off. The rearrangement uses TRBV9 and TRBJ2-7; 7 bases line up with TRBD2. J gave up 4 bases and V 0 bases, and 13 bases lay outside the gene matches. The CDR3 totals 17 residues. CDR1 is SGDLS, CDR2 YYNGEE, per germline. CDR3 in DNA: TGTGCCAGCAGCGTAGAAAGCGGGGACCACAGTCCGTACGAGCAGTACTTC. Encoded protein: CASSVESGDHSPYEQYF.

There are many counts of this clonotype. V usage is TRBV20-1 and J usage is TRBJ1-2, with a weak D call TRBD1 (5 bases). V was cut by 0 bases and J by 3 bases, with 11 bases left in between. This CDR3 is 14 amino acids long. Germline V gene data show CDR1 as DFQATT and CDR2 as SNEGSKA (reference sequence). The CDR3 is CSARDPAGDYGYTF. The CDR3 DNA reads as TGCAGTGCTAGAGATCCCGCGGGGGACTATGGCTACACCTTC.